This paragraph covers one T cell receptor (beta chain) sequence. Antigen specificity is unknown. The CDR3 end falls 3 residues outside the read, so it is completed with the germline J gene. The sample comes from a study of Tregs in tolerant kidney transplant recipients. Study results and caveats: Changing PCR primers prevented nucleotide comparison between some patients' samples.

Related graft donors supplied nonmyeloablative bone marrow transplants, and mixed chimerism was transient. TCRdb's copy holds only in-frame clones and misses some; the assay was immunoSEQ multiplex PCR. The ten most abundant clones cover 1.8% of a sample with about 31,000 clones. Germline values: CDR1 KGHSH, CDR2 LQKENI. V shed 3 bases and J shed 6 bases, with 12 bases lying between them. This CDR3 comprises 14 residues. V usage is TRBV18 and J usage is TRBJ2-1, with D possibly matching TRBD2 (5 bases). Sample: CD4+ T cells from blood (PBMCs), taken 24 months after the transplant. This clonotype was obtained from a human patient who received a combined kidney and bone marrow transplant. Some T cells may be supplied by the graft donor. CDR3 sequence: CASSPRSSSNEQFF. The DNA read from the CDR3 is TGTGCCAGCTCACCTAGGTCTAGCAGCAATGAG. Full variable domain (remainder filled in from reference TRBV18 and TRBJ2-1): NAGVMQNPRHLVRRRGQEARLRCSPMKGHSHVYWYRQLPEEGLKFMVYLQKENIIDESGMPKERFSAEFPKEGPSILRIQQVVRGDSAAYFCASSPRSSSNEQFFGPGTRLTVL.